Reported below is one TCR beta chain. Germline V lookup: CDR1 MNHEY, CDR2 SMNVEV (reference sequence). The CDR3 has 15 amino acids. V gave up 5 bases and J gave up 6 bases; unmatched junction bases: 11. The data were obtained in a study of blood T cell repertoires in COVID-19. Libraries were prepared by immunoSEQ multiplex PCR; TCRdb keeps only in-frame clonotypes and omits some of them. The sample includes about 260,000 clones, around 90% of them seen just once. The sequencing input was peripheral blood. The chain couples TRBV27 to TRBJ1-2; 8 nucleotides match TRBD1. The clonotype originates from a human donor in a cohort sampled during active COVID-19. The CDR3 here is CASSPSGTGMNGYTF. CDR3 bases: TGTGCCAGCAGTCCTTCCGGGACAGGAATGAATGGCTACACCTTC.